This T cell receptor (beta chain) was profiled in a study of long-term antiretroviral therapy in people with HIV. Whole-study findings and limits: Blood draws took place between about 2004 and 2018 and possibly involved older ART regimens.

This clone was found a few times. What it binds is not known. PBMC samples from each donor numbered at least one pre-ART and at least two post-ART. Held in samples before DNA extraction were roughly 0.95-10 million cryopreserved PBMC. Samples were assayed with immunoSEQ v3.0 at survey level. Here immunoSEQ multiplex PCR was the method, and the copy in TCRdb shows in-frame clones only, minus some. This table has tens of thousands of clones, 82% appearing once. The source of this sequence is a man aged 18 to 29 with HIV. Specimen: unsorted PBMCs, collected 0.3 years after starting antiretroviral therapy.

For the CDR3, the DNA is TGTGCCAGCAGCTTAGGGTGGGGACAGGGCTCCTACGAGCAGTACTTC. Translated, it gives CASSLGWGQGSYEQYF. V gene TRBV7-8 combines with J gene TRBJ2-7; 9 nucleotides line up with TRBD1. CDR1 SGHVS and CDR2 FQNEAQ come from the germline V gene. This CDR3 spans 16 amino acids. V gave up 1 base and J gave up 0 bases; unmatched junction bases: 4. Looking up the rest from reference TRBV7-8 and TRBJ2-7 gives the full variable domain: GAGVSQSPRYKVAKRGQDVALRCDPISGHVSLFWYQQALGQGPEFLTYFQNEAQLDKSGLPSDRFFAERPEGSVSTLKIQRTQQEDSAVYLCASSLGWGQGSYEQYFGPGTRLTVT.